These 3 T cell receptor beta chains were sequenced from one sample in a study of T cells in Graves' hyperthyroidism and ophthalmopathy. Regions amplified from RNA transcripts were the TCR beta CDR3 regions. A first-round RT-PCR of the TCR CDR3 used the HTBI primer set. TCRdb re-derived calls from the multiplex PCR reads in MiXCR, one entry per CDR3 protein. Of about 570,000 distinct CDR3 sequences listed, 11% to 15% are singletons. The source material was blood. These receptors all come from a woman aged 40 to 50 with Graves' hyperthyroidism.

This clonotype was detected only a few times. The DNA for the CDR3 is TGTGCCAGCAGTTTATACAGATCCTACAATGAGCAGTTCTTC. This codes for CASSLYRSYNEQFF. V usage is TRBV28 and J usage is TRBJ2-1; D gene uncertain. The CDR3 is 14 residues long. Germline CDR1 is MDHEN and CDR2 is SYDVKM. With 1 base removed from V and 1 base from J, the gap between germline ends came to 5 bases.

This clonotype was seen repeatedly, ten times or more. CDR3 DNA sequence: TGTGCCAGCAGCAAAGCGGGAGGGCCATCTGATACGCAGTATTTT. This gives the protein CASSKAGGPSDTQYF. V gene TRBV7-3 combines with J gene TRBJ2-3; TRBD2 matches at 10 bases. Germline V gives CDR1 SGHTA, CDR2 FQGTGA. The CDR3 loop spans 15 amino acids. V trimming: 5 bases; J trimming: 6 bases; junction bases outside the gene matches: 8.

The V and J genes are TRBV20-1 and TRBJ1-1; TRBD1 might be the D (5 bases). The CDR3 extends over 14 amino acids. Trimming took off 6 bases at V and 1 base at J, with 15 bases between the two ends. Germline CDR1 DFQATT, CDR2 SNEGSKA (reference sequence). CDR3 residues: CSASRGKGNTEAFF. CDR3 coding DNA: TGCAGTGCCTCGCGGGGGAAGGGGAACACTGAAGCTTTCTTT.